This record covers a single T cell receptor beta chain. In its sample, this clonotype was seen many times. Its cognate antigen has yet to be identified. Base qualities are not recorded, but no much larger clone differs from it by a single base. These data belong to a study of CD8 T cells in ankylosing spondylitis listed by TCRdb under 2017. Turning to the overall study: T cell receptor beta repertoires were profiled in healthy donors and ankylosing spondylitis patients so that disease-linked TCR variants could be found. Peripheral blood samples were taken, and synovial fluid was additionally collected from ankylosing spondylitis patients. The full study cohort was made up of roughly 25 ankylosing spondylitis patients and 108 healthy donors.

The listed sequencing device is Illumina HiSeq 2500. TCR beta libraries were prepared by quantitative 5'-RACE with molecular barcodes. Regarding the original processing steps: Disease-linked TCR variants were identified with a new computational method built on a probabilistic model of VDJ rearrangement. The public reads were reanalyzed by TCRdb: fastp trimming at Q25, MiXCR alignment, in-frame beta chains only. Each CDR3 protein appears once, grouped with its most common genes and DNA. The V and J calls reflect TCRdb's pipeline rather than the authors' work. The sample records tens of thousands of distinct CDR3 sequences, 6% to 7.5% of which are singletons. The top ten hold approximately 8% of the sample. Overall results and qualifications from the work: The disease-linked clones were reported to be significantly enriched in matched synovial fluid samples from ankylosing spondylitis patients. Blood from ankylosing spondylitis patients appeared to be characterized by a TCR beta motif made up of about 8 highly homologous amino acid variants. A CD8+ phenotype was shown by the disease-linked clones, which were found at relatively low frequencies in peripheral blood. Some motif variants had previously been reported in the synovial fluid and blood of reactive arthritis patients, which suggests shared mechanisms of disease initiation.

The receptor was isolated from a female donor with ankylosing spondylitis or in good health (not recorded which). Specimen: blood, either unsorted or a sorted T cell fraction (not recorded which).

The CDR3 protein is CASSLAGLTDTQYF. Read as DNA, the sequence is TGTGCCAGCAGCTTAGCAGGTCTCACAGATACGCAGTATTTT. The chain was built from TRBV7-8 and TRBJ2-3, with the D segment identity uncertain. Looking up the germline V gene yields CDR1 SGHVS and CDR2 FQNEAQ. The CDR3, cysteine through phenylalanine, is 14 amino acids long. The DNA shown is the 42-base CDR3, in frame from base 1. V and J lose 0 bases and 2 bases, and a span of 6 bases separates them.